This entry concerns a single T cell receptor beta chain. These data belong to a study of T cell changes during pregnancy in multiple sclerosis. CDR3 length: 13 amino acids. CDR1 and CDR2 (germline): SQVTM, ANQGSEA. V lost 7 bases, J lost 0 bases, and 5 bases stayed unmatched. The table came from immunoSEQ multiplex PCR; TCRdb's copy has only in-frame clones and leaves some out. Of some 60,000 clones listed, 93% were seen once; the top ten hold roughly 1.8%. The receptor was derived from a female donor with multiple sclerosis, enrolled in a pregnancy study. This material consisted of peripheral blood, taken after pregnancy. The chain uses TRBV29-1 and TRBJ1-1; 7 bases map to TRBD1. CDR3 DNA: TGCAGCGCTCGACAGGGAATGAACACTGAAGCTTTCTTT. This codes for CSARQGMNTEAFF.